The 32 T cell receptor beta chains given below trace back to one sample, sequenced in a study of blood T cell repertoires in COVID-19. Repertoires were generated with immunoSEQ multiplex PCR, while TCRdb's copy carries only in-frame clones and drops some. Of over 150,000 clones in the sample, 80% to 90% were seen once. Sequenced: peripheral blood. Receptor source: a woman of 80 years or more with COVID-19, enrolled during active disease.

The rearrangement joins TRBV6-5 to TRBJ2-4, with 9 bases lining up with TRBD1. Germline V gives CDR1 MNHEY, CDR2 SVGAGI. The CDR3 loop spans 14 amino acids. The V segment lost 1 base and the J segment 10 bases; nucleotides outside the gene matches: 5. CDR3 protein: CASSYLGQGGIQYF. CDR3 DNA sequence: TGTGCCAGCAGTTACTTGGGACAGGGTGGGATTCAGTACTTC.

This clone showed up just a few times. The rearrangement links TRBV6-5 to TRBJ1-3, with 9 bases aligning to TRBD1. Germline assignment: CDR1 MNHEY and CDR2 SVGAGI. There are 16 residues in the CDR3. The V segment lost 4 bases and the J segment 0 bases; nucleotides outside the gene matches: 4. The CDR3 loop is CASSWTGVSSGNTIYF. CDR3 sequence (DNA): TGTGCCAGCAGTTGGACAGGGGTCAGCTCTGGAAACACCATATATTTT.

The DNA for the CDR3 is TGTGCCAGCAGTGAATCGGTGGTCTACAATGAGCAGTTCTTC. Its translation is CASSESVVYNEQFF. V gene TRBV2 combines with J gene TRBJ2-1; D unclear. V was pared by 2 bases and J by 3 bases, with 8 bases between. The CDR3 is 14 amino acids. In germline, CDR1 is SNHLY, CDR2 FYNNEI.

The chain couples TRBV4-2 to TRBJ2-5; D remains ambiguous. The V gene lost 1 base and the J gene lost 0 bases, with 3 bases spanning the gap. Germline V gene data show CDR1 as LGHNA and CDR2 as YNFKEQ. This CDR3 region has 13 residues. The CDR3 sequence: CASSQAYQETQYF. The CDR3, as DNA: TGTGCCAGCAGCCAAGCGTACCAAGAGACCCAGTACTTC.

The V and J genes are TRBV4-1 and TRBJ1-5; no firm D call. This CDR3 is built from 16 residues. Germline CDR1 and CDR2: MGHRA and YSYEKL. Trimming cost V 2 bases and J 0 bases, with 11 bases left between them. The CDR3 DNA follows: TGCGCCAGCAGCCAATTTCATGGACTTAGCAATCAGCCCCAGCATTTT. Its translation is CASSQFHGLSNQPQHF.

This sequence joins TRBV19 and TRBJ1-2; no firm D call. The CDR3 has 13 amino acids. V gave up 3 bases and J gave up 4 bases, with 9 bases separating them. The germline V gene has CDR1 LNHDA and CDR2 SQIVND (reference sequence). CDR3 in DNA: TGTGCCAGTAGTATCGGCGCGGCCTATGGCTACACCTTC. Translated, it gives CASSIGAAYGYTF.

The J gene is TRBJ2-3, the V gene TRBV7-2; TRBD2 matches 9 bases. Germline CDR1 SGHTA, CDR2 FQGNSA. This CDR3 has 15 amino acids. The trim removed 3 bases at V and 5 bases at J, leaving 6 bases unmatched. The DNA for the CDR3 is TGTGCCAGCAGCTTCGGGTTAGCGGGGGTAGATACGCAGTATTTT. Encoded protein: CASSFGLAGVDTQYF. Filled out from reference TRBV7-2 and TRBJ2-3, the complete variable domain reads GAGVSQSPSNKVTEKGKDVELRCDPISGHTALYWYRQSLGQGLEFLIYFQGNSAPDKSGLPSDRFSAERTGGSVSTLTIQRTQQEDSAVYLCASSFGLAGVDTQYFGPGTRLTVL.

This clone appeared a few times. DNA of the CDR3: TGTGCCAGTAGTACAAATAGGTTAAAGGGGGGCTACACCTTC. Its protein product is CASSTNRLKGGYTF. The chain combines TRBV19 with TRBJ1-2; D perhaps matches TRBD1 (5 bases). This CDR3 region has 14 residues. In germline, CDR1 is LNHDA, CDR2 SQIVND (reference sequence). V was trimmed by 4 bases and J by 8 bases, leaving 17 bases between them.

This clone has just one count. The rearrangement joins TRBV5-4 to TRBJ2-3; D might be TRBD2 (5 bases). The CDR3 consists of 16 residues. V lost 3 bases to trimming and J lost 2 bases, with 16 bases between them. Per the germline V gene, CDR1 is SGHNT and CDR2 is YYREEE (reference sequence). CDR3 in DNA: TGTGCCAGCAGCTCCGACTACGGAGTTCTCACAGATACGCAGTATTTT. Protein product: CASSSDYGVLTDTQYF.

J is TRBJ1-2 and V is TRBV9; D may be TRBD1 (6 bases). CDR1 and CDR2 (germline): SGDLS, YYNGEE. The CDR3 contains 15 residues. V lost 0 bases to trimming and J lost 8 bases, with 17 bases between them. CDR3 sequence: CASSVVGGRSSGYTF. Here the CDR3 DNA reads TGTGCCAGCAGCGTAGTCGGGGGGCGCAGCTCGGGCTACACCTTC.

The rearrangement uses TRBV24-1 and TRBJ2-5; D may be TRBD2 (5 bases). The germline V gene encodes CDR1 KGHDR and CDR2 SFDVKD. The CDR3 has 16 residues. With 4 bases removed from V and 0 bases from J, the gap between germline ends came to 14 bases. The CDR3 coding sequence is TGTGCCACCAGTGACCATGGACGGGGAGACCAAGAGACCCAGTACTTC. The encoded protein is CATSDHGRGDQETQYF.

The chain joins TRBV5-1 to TRBJ1-1, with unresolved D. Germline values: CDR1 SGHRS, CDR2 YFSETQ. The CDR3 runs to 13 residues. The V end was cut by 0 bases, the J end by 3 bases, with 6 bases between. CDR3 nucleotides: TGCGCCAGCAGCTTGGAGCTCGACACTGAAGCTTTCTTT. It codes for CASSLELDTEAFF. Full variable domain (rest looked up from reference TRBV5-1 and TRBJ1-1): KAGVTQTPRYLIKTRGQQVTLSCSPISGHRSVSWYQQTPGQGLQFLFEYFSETQRNKGNFPGRFSGRQFSNSRSEMNVSTLELGDSALYLCASSLELDTEAFFGQGTRLTVV.

V usage is TRBV5-4 and J usage is TRBJ2-2; 9 bases map to TRBD2. This CDR3 comprises 16 residues. The junction had 9 bases not matched to a gene; V was cut back by 2 bases and J by 7 bases. Germline loops: CDR1 SGHNT, CDR2 YYREEE (reference sequence). CDR3 protein: CASSFGSGSSGGELFF. The CDR3 coding sequence is TGTGCCAGCAGCTTTGGTAGCGGGAGCTCTGGCGGGGAGCTGTTTTTT.

The gene calls are TRBV5-1 and TRBJ2-2; D might be TRBD1 (5 bases). Trimming removed 3 bases from V and 5 bases from J, with 14 bases in between. Looked up from germline, CDR1 is SGHRS and CDR2 is YFSETQ. This CDR3 region has 15 residues. The CDR3 coding sequence is TGCGCCAGCAGCTCGACAGCCTCCTTAACCGGGGAGCTGTTTTTT. This translates into CASSSTASLTGELFF. Filled out from reference TRBV5-1 and TRBJ2-2, the complete variable domain reads KAGVTQTPRYLIKTRGQQVTLSCSPISGHRSVSWYQQTPGQGLQFLFEYFSETQRNKGNFPGRFSGRQFSNSRSEMNVSTLELGDSALYLCASSSTASLTGELFFGEGSRLTVL.

This clone was detected only once. This chain joins TRBV10-3 and TRBJ2-7; 10 positions agree with TRBD1. This CDR3 region has 13 residues. V lost 8 bases, J lost 3 bases, and 4 bases stayed unmatched. Germline CDR1 and CDR2: ENHRY and SYGVKD. The CDR3 DNA follows: TGTGCCATCTCCGGGACAGGGGTCTACGAGCAGTACTTC. Encoded protein: CAISGTGVYEQYF.

This clone has only a few counts. The rearrangement links TRBV3-1 (or the pseudogene TRBV3-2) to TRBJ1-3; 9 bases are a match to TRBD1. The germline V gene has CDR1 LGHDT and CDR2 YNNKEL (reference sequence). This CDR3 region has 16 residues. The V segment lost 4 bases and the J segment 2 bases; nucleotides outside the gene matches: 6. CDR3 bases: TGTGCCAGCAGCCCCTGGACAGGGGAAGCTGGAAACACCATATATTTT. Translated, it gives CASSPWTGEAGNTIYF.

The chain couples TRBV19 to TRBJ1-4; 10 nucleotides line up with TRBD1. CDR1 is LNHDA, CDR2 SQIVND, per germline (reference sequence). With V trimmed by 5 bases and J by 7 bases, 10 bases remained unmatched. There are 16 residues in the CDR3. DNA for the CDR3: TGTGCCAGTAGTTTCCCGGGACAGGGGTCGGCTGAAAAACTGTTTTTT. This encodes CASSFPGQGSAEKLFF.

V gene TRBV19 combines with J gene TRBJ1-5; 11 bases agree with TRBD1. J lost 5 bases, V lost 6 bases, and 3 bases had no gene match. The CDR3 runs to 14 residues. Germline V gene data show CDR1 as LNHDA and CDR2 as SQIVND (reference sequence). The CDR3 reads CASSWTGGYQPQHF. The CDR3 nucleotides are TGTGCCAGTAGCTGGACAGGGGGCTATCAGCCCCAGCATTTT. Together with reference TRBV19 and TRBJ1-5, the CDR3 gives the full variable domain: DGGITQSPKYLFRKEGQNVTLSCEQNLNHDAMYWYRQDPGQGLRLIYYSQIVNDFQKGDIAEGYSVSREKKESFPLTVTSAQKNPTAFYLCASSWTGGYQPQHFGDGTRLSIL.

The chain joins TRBV12-1 to TRBJ2-7; the table gives TRBD1 as D, unverified against the DNA. TRBV12-1 is a recognized pseudogene. The CDR3 spans 16 residues. CDR3 bases: TGTGCCAGCAGCTCCCCCGGGACAACCGTTCCAAGAGAGCAGTACTTC. Amino acid sequence: CASSSPGTTVPREQYF.

The rearrangement links TRBV2 to TRBJ1-6, with D tentatively TRBD1 (5 bases). Between the trimmed V and J ends, which lost 6 bases and 3 bases, there was a span of 12 bases. Per germline, CDR1 SNHLY and CDR2 FYNNEI. The CDR3 contains 15 residues. The CDR3 nucleotides read TGTGCCAGCAGGGGGGGGACTCTCTATAATTCACCCCTCCACTTT. This encodes CASRGGTLYNSPLHF.

The chain recombines TRBV5-4 with TRBJ2-1, with D possibly TRBD1 on 5 matching bases. The ends were cut back, 5 bases at V and 9 bases at J, with 15 bases in the middle. CDR3 length equals 13 residues. Germline V lookup: CDR1 SGHNT, CDR2 YYREEE (reference sequence). The CDR3 here is CASRGQVRGEQFF. CDR3 coding DNA: TGTGCCAGCAGGGGCCAGGTTAGGGGTGAGCAGTTCTTC.

The V call is TRBV15, the J call TRBJ2-6; no firm D call. Per germline, CDR1 LNHNV and CDR2 YYDKDF (reference sequence). V was pared by 1 base and J by 0 bases, with 7 bases between. CDR3 size: 16 residues. The chain's CDR3 is CATSRGPGSGANVLTF. CDR3 nucleotide sequence: TGTGCCACCAGCAGAGGACCGGGCTCTGGGGCCAACGTCCTGACTTTC.

The V call is TRBV29-1, the J call TRBJ1-1; D perhaps matches TRBD1 (6 bases). In germline, CDR1 is SQVTM, CDR2 ANQGSEA. Trimming pared 8 bases from V and 0 bases from J, leaving 19 bases between. The CDR3 length is 15 residues. The CDR3 loop reads CSSRGGGGLNTEAFF. The CDR3 DNA reads as TGCAGCTCAAGAGGGGGGGGTGGACTGAACACTGAAGCTTTCTTT.

The chain is built from TRBV28 and TRBJ1-2; D unresolved. This CDR3 has 14 amino acids. Germline values: CDR1 MDHEN, CDR2 SYDVKM. Trimming left V 5 bases short and J 0 bases short, with 10 bases between. CDR3 DNA: TGTGCCAGCAGTAGTAACGCAGCTAACTATGGCTACACCTTC. Translating gives CASSSNAANYGYTF.

This clone has only a few counts. This chain links TRBV5-4 with TRBJ2-3; 15 nucleotides line up with TRBD2. Trimming cost V 2 bases and J 8 bases; bases outside gene matches: 15. From germline, CDR1 is SGHNT and CDR2 YYREEE (reference sequence). CDR3 length equals 19 residues. The CDR3 sequence is CASSFSRPGLAGGQGTQYF. The CDR3 DNA reads as TGTGCCAGCAGCTTCTCACGCCCCGGACTAGCGGGAGGGCAGGGTACGCAGTATTTT. Combining the CDR3 with reference TRBV5-4 and TRBJ2-3 gives the whole variable domain ETGVTQSPTHLIKTRGQQVTLRCSSQSGHNTVSWYQQALGQGPQFIFQYYREEENGRGNFPPRFSGLQFPNYSSELNVNALELDDSALYLCASSFSRPGLAGGQGTQYFGPGTRLTVL.

This clone appeared a few times. The rearrangement links TRBV24-1 to TRBJ1-2; TRBD1 might be the D (6 bases). The length of the CDR3 is 15 residues. V gave up 3 bases and J gave up 7 bases, with 17 bases separating them. Germline values: CDR1 KGHDR, CDR2 SFDVKD. Written as DNA, the CDR3 is TGTGCCACCAGTGATCATACACAGGGTGGGGTTGGCTACACCTTC. Protein product: CATSDHTQGGVGYTF.

The rearrangement links TRBV4-1 to TRBJ2-1, with D maybe TRBD2 (6 bases). CDR3 length: 15 residues. Trimming took off 2 bases at V and 6 bases at J, with 14 bases between the two ends. Per the germline V gene, CDR1 is MGHRA and CDR2 is YSYEKL. The CDR3 DNA reads TGCGCCAGCAGCCAACTCCCGGGAGTAGCCAATGAGCAGTTCTTC. It specifies CASSQLPGVANEQFF.

The V gene is TRBV6-2 or TRBV6-3, the J gene TRBJ2-2; D unresolved. With 6 bases removed from V and 3 bases from J, the gap between germline ends came to 8 bases. Per germline, CDR1 MNHEY and CDR2 SVGEGT. The CDR3 is 13 amino acids. The CDR3 loop reads CASSPQYTGELFF. The CDR3 region has the DNA TGTGCCAGCAGCCCACAGTACACCGGGGAGCTGTTTTTT.

This chain connects TRBV19 to TRBJ1-2; no clear D gene. This CDR3 comprises 15 residues. CDR1 and CDR2 (germline): LNHDA, SQIVND (reference sequence). V lost 3 bases, J lost 2 bases, and 13 bases lay in between. The chain's CDR3 is CASSILGVVNYGYTF. The CDR3, as DNA: TGTGCCAGTAGTATTCTCGGGGTGGTAAACTATGGCTACACCTTC.

This chain uses TRBV4-3 with TRBJ2-2, with a possible D match to TRBD1 (5 bases). The CDR3 length is 15 residues. The V end was cut by 0 bases, the J end by 3 bases, with 8 bases between. CDR1 is LGHNA and CDR2 is YSLEER in the germline V gene. DNA of the CDR3: TGCGCCAGCAGCCAAGATGGGGCAGACACCGGGGAGCTGTTTTTT. Encoded protein: CASSQDGADTGELFF.

The chain is built from TRBV19 and TRBJ2-1; D is unclear. The V end lost 4 bases, the J end lost 7 bases, and 8 bases lay between the germline ends. Germline-derived CDR1 and CDR2 are LNHDA and SQIVND (reference sequence). The CDR3 length is 12 residues. CDR3 sequence reads: CASSRLSNEQFF. The CDR3 DNA reads as TGTGCCAGTAGTAGGCTCTCGAATGAGCAGTTCTTC.

The rearrangement uses TRBV12-5 and TRBJ1-5, with TRBD1 matching 7 bases. Germline CDR1 is LGHNT and CDR2 is FRNRAP. With V trimmed by 1 base and J by 7 bases, 16 bases remained unmatched. The CDR3 runs 18 residues. CDR3 in amino acids: CASGLALTLTGSDQPQHF. In nucleotides, the CDR3 is TGTGCTAGTGGTTTGGCCCTAACGTTGACAGGGAGTGACCAGCCCCAGCATTTT.